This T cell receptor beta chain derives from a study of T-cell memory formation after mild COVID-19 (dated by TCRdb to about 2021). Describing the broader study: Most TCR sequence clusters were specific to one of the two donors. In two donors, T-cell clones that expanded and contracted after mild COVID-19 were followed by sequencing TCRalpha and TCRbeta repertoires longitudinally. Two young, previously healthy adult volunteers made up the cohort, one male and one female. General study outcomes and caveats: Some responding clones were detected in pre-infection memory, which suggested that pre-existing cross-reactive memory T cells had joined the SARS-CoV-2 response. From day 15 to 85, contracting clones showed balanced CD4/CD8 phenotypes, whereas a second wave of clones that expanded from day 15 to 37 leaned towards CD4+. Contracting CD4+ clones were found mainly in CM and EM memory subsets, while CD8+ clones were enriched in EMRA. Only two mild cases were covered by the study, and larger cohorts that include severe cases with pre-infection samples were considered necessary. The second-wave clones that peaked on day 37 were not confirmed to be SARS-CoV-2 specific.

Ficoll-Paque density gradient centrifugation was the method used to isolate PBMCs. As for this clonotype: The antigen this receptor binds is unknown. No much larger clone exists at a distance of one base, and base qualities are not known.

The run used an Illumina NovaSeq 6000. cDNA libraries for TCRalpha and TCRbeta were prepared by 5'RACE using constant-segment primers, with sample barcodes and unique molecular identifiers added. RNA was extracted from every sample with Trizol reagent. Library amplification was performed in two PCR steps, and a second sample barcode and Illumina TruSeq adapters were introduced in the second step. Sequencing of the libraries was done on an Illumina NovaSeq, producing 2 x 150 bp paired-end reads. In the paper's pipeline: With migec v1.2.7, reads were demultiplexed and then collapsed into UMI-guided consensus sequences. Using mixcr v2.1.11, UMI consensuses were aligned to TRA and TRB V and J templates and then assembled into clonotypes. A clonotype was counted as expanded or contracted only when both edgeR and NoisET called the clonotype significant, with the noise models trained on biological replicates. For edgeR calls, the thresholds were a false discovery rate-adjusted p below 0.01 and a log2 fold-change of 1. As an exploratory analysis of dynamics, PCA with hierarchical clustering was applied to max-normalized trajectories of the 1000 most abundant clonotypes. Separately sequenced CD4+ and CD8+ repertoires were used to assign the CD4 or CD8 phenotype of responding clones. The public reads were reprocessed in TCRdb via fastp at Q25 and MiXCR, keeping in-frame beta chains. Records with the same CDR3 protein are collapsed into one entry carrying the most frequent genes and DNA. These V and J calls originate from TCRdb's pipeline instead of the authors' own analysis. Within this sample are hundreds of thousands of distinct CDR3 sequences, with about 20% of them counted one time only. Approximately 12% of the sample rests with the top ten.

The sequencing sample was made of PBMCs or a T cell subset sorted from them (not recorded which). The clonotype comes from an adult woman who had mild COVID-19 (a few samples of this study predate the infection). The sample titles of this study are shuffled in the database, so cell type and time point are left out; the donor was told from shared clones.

The encoded CDR3 is CASAVGSYEQYF. At the DNA level, the sequence is TGTGCCAGCGCCGTTGGCTCCTACGAGCAGTACTTC. This receptor chain uses TRBV5-5 and TRBJ2-7, with no D gene named confidently. As encoded in the germline V gene (reference sequence), CDR1 is SGHKS while CDR2 is YYEKEE. Measured from the cysteine to the phenylalanine, the CDR3 is 12 residues long. Of the read, only the CDR3 DNA is kept; its 36 bases are in frame from base 1. Cut back by 7 bases and 0 bases, the V and J ends lie 8 bases apart.